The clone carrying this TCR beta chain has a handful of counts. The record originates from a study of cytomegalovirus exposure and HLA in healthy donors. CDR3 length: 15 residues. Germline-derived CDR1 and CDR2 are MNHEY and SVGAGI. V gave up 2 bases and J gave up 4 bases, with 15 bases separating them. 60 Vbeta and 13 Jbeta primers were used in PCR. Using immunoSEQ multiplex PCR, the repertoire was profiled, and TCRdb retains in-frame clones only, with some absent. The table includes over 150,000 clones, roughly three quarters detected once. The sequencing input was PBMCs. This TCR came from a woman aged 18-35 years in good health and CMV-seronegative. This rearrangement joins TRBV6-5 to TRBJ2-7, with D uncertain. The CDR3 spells CASSYSESIVYEQYF. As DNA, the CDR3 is TGTGCCAGCAGTTACAGCGAGTCCATAGTATACGAGCAGTACTTC.